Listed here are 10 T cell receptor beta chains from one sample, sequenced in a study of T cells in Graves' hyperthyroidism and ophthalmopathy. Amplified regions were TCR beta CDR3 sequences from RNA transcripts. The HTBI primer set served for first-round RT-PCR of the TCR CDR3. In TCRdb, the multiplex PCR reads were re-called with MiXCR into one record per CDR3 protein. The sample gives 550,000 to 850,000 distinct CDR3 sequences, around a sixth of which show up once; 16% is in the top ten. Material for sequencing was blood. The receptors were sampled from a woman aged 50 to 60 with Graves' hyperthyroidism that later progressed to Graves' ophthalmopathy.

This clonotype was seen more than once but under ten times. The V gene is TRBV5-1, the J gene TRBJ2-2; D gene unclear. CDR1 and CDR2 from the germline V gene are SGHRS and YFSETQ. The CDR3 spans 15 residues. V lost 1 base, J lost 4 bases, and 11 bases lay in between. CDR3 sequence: CASSLNPGVTGELFF. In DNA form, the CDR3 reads TGCGCCAGCAGCTTGAATCCGGGTGTCACCGGGGAGCTGTTTTTT.

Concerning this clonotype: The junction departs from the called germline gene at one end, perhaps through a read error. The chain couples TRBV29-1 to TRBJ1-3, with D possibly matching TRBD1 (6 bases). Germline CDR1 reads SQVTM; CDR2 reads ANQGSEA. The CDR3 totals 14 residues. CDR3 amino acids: CSADIRGTGDTIYF. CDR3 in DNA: TGCAGCGCCGACATCAGGGGAACTGGAGACACCATATATTTT.

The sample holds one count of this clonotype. The CDR3 DNA is TGTGCCAGCAGCTCCTTTGGACAGGAGTATTTTGAGGGCTACACCTTC. Translating gives CASSSFGQEYFEGYTF. This chain uses TRBV7-9 with TRBJ1-2; 7 bases are a match to TRBD1. J gave up 8 bases and V 4 bases, and 16 bases lay outside the gene matches. CDR1 and CDR2 (germline): SEHNR, FQNEAQ (reference sequence). The CDR3 consists of 16 residues.

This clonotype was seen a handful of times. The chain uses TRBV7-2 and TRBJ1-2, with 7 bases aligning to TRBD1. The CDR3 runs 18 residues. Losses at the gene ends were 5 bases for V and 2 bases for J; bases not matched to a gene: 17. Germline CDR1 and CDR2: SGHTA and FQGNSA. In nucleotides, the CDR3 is TGTGCCAGCAGCAAAGCAATCGGGGGACAGCAAACGAACTATGGCTACACCTTC. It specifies CASSKAIGGQQTNYGYTF.

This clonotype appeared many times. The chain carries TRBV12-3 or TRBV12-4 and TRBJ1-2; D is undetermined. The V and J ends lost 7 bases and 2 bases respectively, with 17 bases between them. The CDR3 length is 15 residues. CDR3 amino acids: CASTIEAAKNYGYTF. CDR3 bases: TGTGCCAGCACTATTGAGGCAGCTAAGAACTATGGCTACACCTTC.

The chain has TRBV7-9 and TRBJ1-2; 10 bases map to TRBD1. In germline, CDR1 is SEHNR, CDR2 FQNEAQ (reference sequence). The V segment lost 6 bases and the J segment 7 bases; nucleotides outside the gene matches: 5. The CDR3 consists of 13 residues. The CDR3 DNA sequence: TGTGCCAGCAGACCGACAGGGGGCCTTGGCTACACCTTC. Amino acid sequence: CASRPTGGLGYTF.

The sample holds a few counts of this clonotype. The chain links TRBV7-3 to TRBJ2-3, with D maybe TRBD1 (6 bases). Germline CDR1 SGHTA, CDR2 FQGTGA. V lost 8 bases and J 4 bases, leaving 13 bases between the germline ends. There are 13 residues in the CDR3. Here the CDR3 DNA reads TGTGCCAGCGGGGACATCCCGGCAGATACGCAGTATTTT. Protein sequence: CASGDIPADTQYF.

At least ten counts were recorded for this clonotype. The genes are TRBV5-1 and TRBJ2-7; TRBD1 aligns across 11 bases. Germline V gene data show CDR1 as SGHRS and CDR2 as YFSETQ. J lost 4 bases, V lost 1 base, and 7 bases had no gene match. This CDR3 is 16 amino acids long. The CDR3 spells CASSLLSGQGVYEQYF. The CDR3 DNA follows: TGCGCCAGCAGCTTGCTGTCGGGACAGGGGGTGTACGAGCAGTACTTC.

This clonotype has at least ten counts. The CDR3 spells CASTDGPSTGELFF. The CDR3, as DNA: TGTGCCTCAACGGACGGGCCAAGCACCGGGGAGCTGTTTTTT. This sequence joins TRBV30 and TRBJ2-2; no definite D call. CDR3 size: 14 residues. The ends were cut back, 7 bases at V and 4 bases at J, with 16 bases in the middle. Germline V lookup: CDR1 GTSNPN, CDR2 SVGIG (reference sequence).

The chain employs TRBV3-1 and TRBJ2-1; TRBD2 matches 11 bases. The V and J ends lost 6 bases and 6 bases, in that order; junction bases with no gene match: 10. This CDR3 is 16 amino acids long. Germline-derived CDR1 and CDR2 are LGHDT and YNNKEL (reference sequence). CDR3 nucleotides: TGTGCCAGCAGTCGTAATAGCGGGGGGGCCTCCAATGAGCAGTTCTTC. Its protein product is CASSRNSGGASNEQFF.